Only a few counts were recorded for the clone carrying this T cell receptor beta chain. Its antigen remains unknown. This CDR3 region has 15 residues. The ends were cut back, 1 base at V and 3 bases at J, with 12 bases in the middle. This entry comes from a study of CD8 T cells in ankylosing spondylitis. Study-level findings and limits: Within ankylosing spondylitis blood, a TCR beta motif made up of under 10 highly homologous variants appeared to be characteristic. CD8+ cells made up the disease-linked clones, which were relatively rare in peripheral blood.

By quantitative 5'-RACE with molecular barcodes, the TCR beta libraries were made. TCRdb recomputed calls from the 5' RACE reads with MiXCR, one row per CDR3 protein. The profile shows roughly 250,000 distinct CDR3 sequences, over 8.5% of them singletons. Sequencing was done on a sample of blood, either unsorted or a sorted T cell fraction (not recorded which). This receptor was identified in a male donor with ankylosing spondylitis or in good health (not recorded which). The chain recombines TRBV12-3 or TRBV12-4 with TRBJ1-1; TRBD1 might be the D (6 bases). This CDR3 is CASSLGRGLDTEAFF. In DNA, the CDR3 is TGTGCCAGCAGTTTAGGGAGGGGGTTGGACACTGAAGCTTTCTTT.